This T cell receptor beta chain is from a study of OX40 agonist ivuxolimab in advanced cancers. Study background: Each patient was given ivuxolimab into a vein every 2 weeks, at 0.01 to 10 mg/kg. Three partial responders included one hepatocellular carcinoma patient and two cutaneous melanoma patients. Broader study findings: The antigen specificity of the peripheral T cells (those that were expanded) was not determined.

The method was immunoSEQ multiplex PCR; TCRdb's version includes in-frame clones alone and lacks a portion of them. Of 80,000 or so clones listed, 84% are singletons. Autoimmune disease history or systemic immunosuppression was exclusionary. As to this clone: Its antigen is not known.

The origin of this receptor is an adult with an advanced solid tumor such as melanoma, head and neck, liver or kidney cancer. The sequenced sample was CD4+ or CD8+ T cells sorted from blood, obtained in a trial of the OX40 agonist ivuxolimab.

CDR3: CASSPRGLREQFF. The CDR3 region has the DNA TGCGCCAGCAGCCCACGGGGTTTGCGGGAGCAGTTCTTC. The gene calls are TRBV4-3 and TRBJ2-1, with D possibly matching TRBD2 (5 bases). V lost 4 bases to trimming and J lost 10 bases, with 14 bases between them. The CDR3 extends over 13 amino acids. From germline, CDR1 is LGHNA and CDR2 YSLEER.